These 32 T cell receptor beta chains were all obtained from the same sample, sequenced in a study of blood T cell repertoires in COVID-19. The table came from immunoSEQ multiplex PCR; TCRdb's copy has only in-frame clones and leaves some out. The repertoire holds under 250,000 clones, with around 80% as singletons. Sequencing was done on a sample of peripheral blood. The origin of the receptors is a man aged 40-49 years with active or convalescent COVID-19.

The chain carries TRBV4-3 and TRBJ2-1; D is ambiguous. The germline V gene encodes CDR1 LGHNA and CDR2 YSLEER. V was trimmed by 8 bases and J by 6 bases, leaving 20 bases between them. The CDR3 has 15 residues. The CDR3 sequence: CASSLTRLGVNEQFF. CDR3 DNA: TGCGCCAGCTCTCTCACGCGGCTGGGTGTCAATGAGCAGTTCTTC.

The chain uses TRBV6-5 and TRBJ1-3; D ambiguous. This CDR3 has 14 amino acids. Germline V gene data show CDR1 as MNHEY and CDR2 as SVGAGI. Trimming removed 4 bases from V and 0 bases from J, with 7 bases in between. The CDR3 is CASSSVVSGNTIYF. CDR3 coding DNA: TGTGCCAGCAGTTCGGTGGTCTCTGGAAACACCATATATTTT.

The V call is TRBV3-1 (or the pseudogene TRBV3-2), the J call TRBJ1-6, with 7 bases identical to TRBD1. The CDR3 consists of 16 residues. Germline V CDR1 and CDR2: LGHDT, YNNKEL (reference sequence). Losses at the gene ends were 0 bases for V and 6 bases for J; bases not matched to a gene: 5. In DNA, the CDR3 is TGTGCCAGCAGCCAAGACGGGAACAGGGGTAATTCACCCCTCCACTTT. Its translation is CASSQDGNRGNSPLHF.

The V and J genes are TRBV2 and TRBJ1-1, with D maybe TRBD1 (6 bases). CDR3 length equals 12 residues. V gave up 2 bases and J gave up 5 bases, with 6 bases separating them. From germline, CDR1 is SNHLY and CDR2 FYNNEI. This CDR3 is CASSEQGTEAFF. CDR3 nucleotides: TGTGCCAGCAGTGAACAGGGGACTGAAGCTTTCTTT.

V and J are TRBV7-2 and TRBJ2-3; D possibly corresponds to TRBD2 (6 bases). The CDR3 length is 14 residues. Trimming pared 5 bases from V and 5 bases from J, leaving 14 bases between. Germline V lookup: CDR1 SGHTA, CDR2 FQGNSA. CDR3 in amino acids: CASSTSSSGDTQYF. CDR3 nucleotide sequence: TGTGCCAGCAGCACCAGTAGTAGCGGAGATACGCAGTATTTT.

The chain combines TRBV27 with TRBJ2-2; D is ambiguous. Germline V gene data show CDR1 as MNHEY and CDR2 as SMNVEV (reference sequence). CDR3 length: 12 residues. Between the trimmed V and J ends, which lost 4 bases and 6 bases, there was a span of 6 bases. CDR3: CASSYISGELFF. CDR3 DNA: TGTGCCAGCAGTTACATTTCCGGGGAGCTGTTTTTT.

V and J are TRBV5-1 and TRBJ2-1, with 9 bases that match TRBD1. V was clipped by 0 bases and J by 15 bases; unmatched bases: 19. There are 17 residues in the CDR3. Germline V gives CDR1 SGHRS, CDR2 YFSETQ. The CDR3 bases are TGCGCCAGCAGCTTGGCGTTCTTAGATCCGGGACAGGGTTTGCCGTTCTTC. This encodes CASSLAFLDPGQGLPFF.

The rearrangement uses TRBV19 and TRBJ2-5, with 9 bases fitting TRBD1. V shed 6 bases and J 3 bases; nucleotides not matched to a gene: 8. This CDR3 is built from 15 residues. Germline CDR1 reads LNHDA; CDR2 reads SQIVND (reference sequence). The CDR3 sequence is CASRTTGGSEETQYF. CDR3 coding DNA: TGTGCCAGTAGGACGACAGGGGGGTCGGAAGAGACCCAGTACTTC.

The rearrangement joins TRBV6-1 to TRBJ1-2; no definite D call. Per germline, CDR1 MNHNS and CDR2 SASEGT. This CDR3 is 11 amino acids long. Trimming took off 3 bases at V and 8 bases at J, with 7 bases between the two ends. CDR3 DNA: TGTGCCAGCAGTGACGTGAGAGGCTACACCTTC. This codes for CASSDVRGYTF.

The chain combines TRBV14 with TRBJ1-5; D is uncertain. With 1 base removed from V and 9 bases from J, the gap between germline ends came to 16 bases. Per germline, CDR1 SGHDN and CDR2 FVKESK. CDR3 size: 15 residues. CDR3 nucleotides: TGTGCCAGCAGCCAAGGGGGAGGGATTGAATCGCCCCAGCATTTT. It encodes CASSQGGGIESPQHF.

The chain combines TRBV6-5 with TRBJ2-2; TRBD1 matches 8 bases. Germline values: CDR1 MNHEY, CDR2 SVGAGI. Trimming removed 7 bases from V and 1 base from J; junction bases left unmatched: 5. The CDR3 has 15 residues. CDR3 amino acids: CASTSGTGNTGELFF. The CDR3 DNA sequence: TGTGCCAGCACCTCCGGGACAGGGAACACCGGGGAGCTGTTTTTT.

CDR3 nucleotide sequence: TGCGCCAGCAGCGGCGGAGATACGCAGTATTTT. This encodes CASSGGDTQYF. V usage is TRBV5-1 and J usage is TRBJ2-3; no firm D call. Trimming shortened V by 4 bases and J by 5 bases, and 5 bases separated the two germline ends. CDR1 is SGHRS, CDR2 YFSETQ, per germline. This CDR3 is 11 amino acids long.

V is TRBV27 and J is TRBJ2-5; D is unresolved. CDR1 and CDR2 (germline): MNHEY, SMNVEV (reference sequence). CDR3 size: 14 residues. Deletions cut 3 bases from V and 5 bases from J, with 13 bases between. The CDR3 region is CASSFSLQPETQYF. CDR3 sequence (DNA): TGTGCCAGCAGTTTTTCTCTACAGCCGGAGACCCAGTACTTC.

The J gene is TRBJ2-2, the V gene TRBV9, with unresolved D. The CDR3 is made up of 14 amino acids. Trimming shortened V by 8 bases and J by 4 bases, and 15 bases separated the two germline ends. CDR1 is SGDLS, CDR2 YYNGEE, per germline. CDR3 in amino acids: CASTRMQSTGELFF. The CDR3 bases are TGTGCCAGTACCAGAATGCAATCCACCGGGGAGCTGTTTTTT. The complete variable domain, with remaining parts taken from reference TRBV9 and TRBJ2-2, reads DSGVTQTPKHLITATGQRVTLRCSPRSGDLSVYWYQQSLDQGLQFLIQYYNGEERAKGNILERFSAQQFPDLHSELNLSSLELGDSALYFCASTRMQSTGELFFGEGSRLTVL.

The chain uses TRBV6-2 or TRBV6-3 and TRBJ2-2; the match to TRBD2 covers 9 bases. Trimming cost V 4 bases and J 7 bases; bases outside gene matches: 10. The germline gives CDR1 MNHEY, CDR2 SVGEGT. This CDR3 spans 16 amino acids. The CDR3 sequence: CASSLKGGGAGGELFF. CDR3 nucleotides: TGTGCCAGCAGTTTAAAAGGCGGGGGGGCCGGCGGGGAGCTGTTTTTT.

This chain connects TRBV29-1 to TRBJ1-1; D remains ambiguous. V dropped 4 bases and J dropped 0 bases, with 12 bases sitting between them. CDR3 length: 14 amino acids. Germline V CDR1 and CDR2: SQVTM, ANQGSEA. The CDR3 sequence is CSVVGGRLNTEAFF. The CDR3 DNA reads TGCAGCGTTGTAGGTGGGCGATTGAACACTGAAGCTTTCTTT.

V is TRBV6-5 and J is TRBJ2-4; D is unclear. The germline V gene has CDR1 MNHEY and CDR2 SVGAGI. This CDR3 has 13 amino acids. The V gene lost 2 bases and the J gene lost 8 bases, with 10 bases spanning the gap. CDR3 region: CASSYTRGDIQYF. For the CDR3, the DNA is TGTGCCAGCAGTTACACACGAGGTGACATTCAGTACTTC.

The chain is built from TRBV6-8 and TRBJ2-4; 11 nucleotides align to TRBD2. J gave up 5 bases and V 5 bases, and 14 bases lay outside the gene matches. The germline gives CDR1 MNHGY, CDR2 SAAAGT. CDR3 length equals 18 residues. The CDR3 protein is CASSGPGVAGGSENIQYF. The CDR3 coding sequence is TGTGCCAGCAGTGGCCCCGGGGTAGCGGGAGGGTCAGAAAACATTCAGTACTTC.

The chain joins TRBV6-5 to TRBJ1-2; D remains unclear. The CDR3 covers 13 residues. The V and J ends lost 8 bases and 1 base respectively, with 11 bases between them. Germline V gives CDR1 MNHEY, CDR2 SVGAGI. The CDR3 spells CASGIADNYGYTF. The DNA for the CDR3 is TGTGCCAGCGGCATAGCAGATAACTATGGCTACACCTTC.

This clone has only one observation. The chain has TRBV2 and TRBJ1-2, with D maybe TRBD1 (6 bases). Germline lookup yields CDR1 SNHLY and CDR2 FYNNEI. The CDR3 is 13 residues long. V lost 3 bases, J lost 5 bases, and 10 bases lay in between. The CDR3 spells CASSEDSEYGYTF. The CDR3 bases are TGTGCCAGCAGTGAGGACAGCGAGTATGGCTACACCTTC.

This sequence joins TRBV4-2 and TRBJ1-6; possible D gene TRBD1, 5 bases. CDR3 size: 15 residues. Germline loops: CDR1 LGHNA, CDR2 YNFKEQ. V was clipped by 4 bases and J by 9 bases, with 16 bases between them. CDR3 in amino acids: CASSPGTASSSPLHF. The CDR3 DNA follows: TGTGCCAGCAGCCCAGGGACTGCCTCTTCTTCACCCCTCCACTTT.

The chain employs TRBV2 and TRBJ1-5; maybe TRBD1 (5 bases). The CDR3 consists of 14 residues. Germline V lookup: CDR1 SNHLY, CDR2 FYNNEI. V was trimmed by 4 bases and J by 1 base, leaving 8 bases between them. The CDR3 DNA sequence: TGTGCCAGCAGTGGGGGGGGAAGCAATCAGCCCCAGCATTTT. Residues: CASSGGGSNQPQHF.

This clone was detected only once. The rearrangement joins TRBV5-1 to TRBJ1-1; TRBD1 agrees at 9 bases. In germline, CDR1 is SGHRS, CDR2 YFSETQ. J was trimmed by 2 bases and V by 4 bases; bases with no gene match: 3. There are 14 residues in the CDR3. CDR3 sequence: CASSRQGENTEAFF. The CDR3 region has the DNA TGCGCCAGCAGCCGACAGGGGGAAAACACTGAAGCTTTCTTT.

The CDR3 bases are TGTGCCAGCAGGGCCGGGGGACACAATGAGCAGTTCTTC. It encodes CASRAGGHNEQFF. This chain uses TRBV2 with TRBJ2-1; D may be TRBD2 (6 bases). With 6 bases removed from V and 5 bases from J, the gap between germline ends came to 11 bases. The CDR3 has 13 amino acids. Germline CDR1 and CDR2: SNHLY and FYNNEI.

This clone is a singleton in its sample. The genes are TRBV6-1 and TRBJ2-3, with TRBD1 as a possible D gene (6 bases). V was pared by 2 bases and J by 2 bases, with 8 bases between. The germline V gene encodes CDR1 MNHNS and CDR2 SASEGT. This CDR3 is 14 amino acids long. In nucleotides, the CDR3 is TGTGCCAGCAGTGAACAGGGGCCCACAGATACGCAGTATTTT. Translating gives CASSEQGPTDTQYF.

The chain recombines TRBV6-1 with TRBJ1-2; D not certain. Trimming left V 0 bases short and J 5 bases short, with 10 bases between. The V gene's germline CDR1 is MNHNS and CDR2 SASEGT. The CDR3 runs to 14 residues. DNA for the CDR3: TGTGCCAGCAGTGAAGCCCTTTTACGGTATGGCTACACCTTC. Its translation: CASSEALLRYGYTF.

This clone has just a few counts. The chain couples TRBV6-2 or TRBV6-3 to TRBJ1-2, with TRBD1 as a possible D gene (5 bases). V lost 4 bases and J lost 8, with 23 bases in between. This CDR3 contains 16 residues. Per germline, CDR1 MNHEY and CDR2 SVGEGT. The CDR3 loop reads CASSSLRTWGVKGYTF. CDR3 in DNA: TGTGCCAGCAGTTCGTTGCGAACGTGGGGCGTGAAGGGCTACACCTTC.

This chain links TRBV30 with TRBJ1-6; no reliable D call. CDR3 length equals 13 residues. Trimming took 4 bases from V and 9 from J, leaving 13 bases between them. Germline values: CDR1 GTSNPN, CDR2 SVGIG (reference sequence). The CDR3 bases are TGTGCCTGGAAACTTAACGCCGGTTCACCCCTCCACTTT. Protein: CAWKLNAGSPLHF.

In nucleotides, the CDR3 is TGTGCCAGCAGCTTAGACCCCGGGACAACCCAGGGCTACGAGCAGTACTTC. Its protein is CASSLDPGTTQGYEQYF. The chain carries TRBV7-9 and TRBJ2-7; tentative D call: TRBD1 (6 bases). Trimming took 1 base from V and 3 from J, leaving 19 bases between them. Germline V lookup: CDR1 SEHNR, CDR2 FQNEAQ (reference sequence). The CDR3 runs 17 residues.

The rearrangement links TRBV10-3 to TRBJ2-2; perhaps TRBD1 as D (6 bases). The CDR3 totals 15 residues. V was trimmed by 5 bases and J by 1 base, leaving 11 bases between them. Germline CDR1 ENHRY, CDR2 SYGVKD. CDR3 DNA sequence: TGTGCCATCAGTAGCCGGACAGAGAACACCGGGGAGCTGTTTTTT. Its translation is CAISSRTENTGELFF.

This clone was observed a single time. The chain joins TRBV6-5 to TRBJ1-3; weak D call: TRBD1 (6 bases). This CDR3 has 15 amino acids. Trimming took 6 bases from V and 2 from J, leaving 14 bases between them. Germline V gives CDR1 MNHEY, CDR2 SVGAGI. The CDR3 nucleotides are TGTGCCAGCAGACCGACGTCAGGGGCTGGAAACACCATATATTTT. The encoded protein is CASRPTSGAGNTIYF.

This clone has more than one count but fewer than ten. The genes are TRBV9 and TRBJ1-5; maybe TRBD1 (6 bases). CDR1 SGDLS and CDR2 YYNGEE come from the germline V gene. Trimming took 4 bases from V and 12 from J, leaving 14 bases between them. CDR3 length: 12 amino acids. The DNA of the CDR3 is TGTGCCAGCAGCTCCGGACAGAATCTCCAGCATTTT. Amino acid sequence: CASSSGQNLQHF.